One sample yielded the 11 T cell receptor beta chains listed below, sequenced in a study of Ad26.COV2.S vaccination and SARS-CoV-2 variants. Treatment indicated: roughly 19 received Ad26.COV2.S at low or high dose, single or two shots; a few received placebo; per-sample allocation not given. The samples date from day 63 after the first vaccine or placebo injection. Measured with immunoSEQ multiplex PCR; TCRdb has only the in-frame clones, and not every one. The sample carries about 420,000 clones, more than 75% recorded once. The sequences come from peripheral blood, collected in a trial of Ad26.COV2.S vaccine versus placebo. Receptors were obtained from a person aged 18-60 years who received the Ad26.COV2.S COVID-19 vaccine or a placebo.

V usage is TRBV2 and J usage is TRBJ2-3, with D possibly being TRBD1 or TRBD2 (6 bases each). This CDR3 spans 14 amino acids. The germline CDR1 and CDR2 sequences are SNHLY and FYNNEI. Trimming stripped 2 bases from V and 4 bases from J, with 10 bases between. In DNA form, the CDR3 reads TGTGCCAGCAGTGAATATAGGGGGGCAGATACGCAGTATTTT. It translates to CASSEYRGADTQYF. The full variable domain, with the rest looked up from reference TRBV2 and TRBJ2-3, is EPEVTQTPSHQVTQMGQEVILRCVPISNHLYFYWYRQILGQKVEFLVSFYNNEISEKSEIFDDQFSVERPDGSNFTLKIRSTKLEDSAMYFCASSEYRGADTQYFGPGTRLTVL.

The V call is TRBV30, the J call TRBJ1-3; D possibly corresponds to TRBD1 (6 bases). The CDR3 loop spans 13 amino acids. Germline V lookup: CDR1 GTSNPN, CDR2 SVGIG (reference sequence). The CDR3 region has the DNA TGTGCTTGCGACAGTACAGGGGGAAACACCATATATTTT. As protein: CACDSTGGNTIYF. Supplemented by reference TRBV30 and TRBJ1-3, the full variable domain reads SQTIHQWPATLVQPVGSPLSLECTVEGTSNPNLYWYRQAAGRGLQLLFYSVGIGQISSEVPQNLSASRPQDRQFILSSKKLLLSDSGFYLCACDSTGGNTIYFGEGSWLTVV.

V and J are TRBV5-6 and TRBJ2-1; 7 bases map to TRBD1. CDR3 size: 13 residues. Germline lookup yields CDR1 SGHDT and CDR2 YYEEEE. J lost 8 bases, V lost 4 bases, and 6 bases had no gene match. The CDR3 region is CASSDTGVYEQFF. The CDR3 nucleotides read TGTGCCAGCAGCGATACAGGGGTATATGAGCAGTTCTTC.

This clone was counted a single time. This rearrangement joins TRBV11-2 to TRBJ2-3; D is undetermined. Germline V gene data show CDR1 as SGHAT and CDR2 as FQNNGV. CDR3 size: 14 residues. The V and J ends lost 1 base and 2 bases respectively, with 7 bases between them. The CDR3 DNA follows: TGTGCCAGCAGCTTAGGGTTAGACACAGATACGCAGTATTTT. This gives the protein CASSLGLDTDTQYF.

This clone showed up just a few times. V gene TRBV7-2 combines with J gene TRBJ1-6, with D uncertain. With 5 bases removed from V and 8 bases from J, the gap between germline ends came to 13 bases. CDR1 SGHTA and CDR2 FQGNSA come from the germline V gene. The CDR3 extends over 14 amino acids. The CDR3 region is CASSPQAQDSPLHF. DNA of the CDR3: TGTGCCAGCAGCCCCCAGGCTCAGGATTCACCCCTCCACTTT.

The chain links TRBV3-1 (or the pseudogene TRBV3-2) to TRBJ2-5; D may correspond to TRBD1 or TRBD2 (5 bases each). Germline V gene sequence: CDR1 LGHDT, CDR2 YNNKEL (reference sequence). V dropped 5 bases and J dropped 2 bases, with 9 bases sitting between them. The CDR3 runs 13 residues. The CDR3 spells CASSGDGQETQYF. CDR3 nucleotide sequence: TGTGCCAGCAGCGGGGACGGACAAGAGACCCAGTACTTC.

This rearrangement joins TRBV27 to TRBJ1-2; D gene ambiguous. Germline V CDR1 and CDR2: MNHEY, SMNVEV (reference sequence). The CDR3 contains 14 residues. The V end was cut by 3 bases, the J end by 1 base, with 9 bases between. This chain's CDR3 is CASSFSQNNYGYTF. For the CDR3, the DNA is TGTGCCAGCAGTTTTTCGCAGAATAACTATGGCTACACCTTC.

The J gene is TRBJ2-5, the V gene TRBV3-1 (or the pseudogene TRBV3-2); D remains unclear. This CDR3 is built from 14 residues. Germline V CDR1 and CDR2: LGHDT, YNNKEL (reference sequence). V gave up 0 bases and J gave up 1 base, with 6 bases separating them. The DNA for the CDR3 is TGTGCCAGCAGCCAAGACTGGGCCCAAGAGACCCAGTACTTC. Its protein is CASSQDWAQETQYF.

J is TRBJ1-1 and V is TRBV3-1 (or the pseudogene TRBV3-2), with D unclear. Between the trimmed V and J ends, which lost 2 bases and 4 bases, there was a span of 8 bases. The CDR3 has 13 amino acids. Germline-derived CDR1 and CDR2 are LGHDT and YNNKEL (reference sequence). The CDR3 loop is CASSQRGSTEAFF. The CDR3 nucleotides are TGTGCCAGCAGCCAAAGAGGCAGCACTGAAGCTTTCTTT.

V is TRBV5-5 and J is TRBJ1-6; the D is unclear. This CDR3 region has 14 residues. Germline CDR1 and CDR2: SGHKS and YYEKEE (reference sequence). Trimming removed 0 bases from V and 7 bases from J, with 8 bases in between. The CDR3 region is CASSLVSGNSPLHF. In nucleotides, the CDR3 is TGTGCCAGCAGCTTGGTCAGCGGGAATTCACCCCTCCACTTT. The full variable domain, rest sourced from reference TRBV5-5 and TRBJ1-6, is DAGVTQSPTHLIKTRGQQVTLRCSPISGHKSVSWYQQVLGQGPQFIFQYYEKEERGRGNFPDRFSARQFPNYSSELNVNALLLGDSALYLCASSLVSGNSPLHFGNGTRLTVT.

The chain joins TRBV2 to TRBJ1-2; D remains ambiguous. The CDR3 consists of 14 residues. V was pared by 3 bases and J by 4 bases, with 12 bases between. Germline CDR1 is SNHLY and CDR2 is FYNNEI. Written as DNA, the CDR3 is TGTGCCAGCAGTGATGGCCCCCCTGGCTATGGCTACACCTTC. As protein: CASSDGPPGYGYTF.